The 30 T cell receptor beta chains below all came from one sample that was sequenced in a study of cytomegalovirus exposure and HLA in healthy donors. A multiplex PCR was run with 60 Vbeta primers and 13 Jbeta primers. Libraries were prepared by immunoSEQ multiplex PCR; TCRdb keeps only in-frame clonotypes and omits some of them. Counted here are about 160,000 clones, about 85% occurring once; the ten biggest clones make up 1%. Sequenced sample: PBMCs. The receptors originated from a boy aged 2 to 9 in good health and CMV-seronegative.

V and J are TRBV20-1 and TRBJ1-1, with a tentative D call TRBD1 (6 bases). Trimming cost V 4 bases and J 9 bases, with 12 bases left between them. The CDR3 has 11 residues. Germline V gene sequence: CDR1 DFQATT, CDR2 SNEGSKA (reference sequence). The CDR3 DNA reads as TGCAGTGCTACCGGACAGACAAAAGCTTTCTTT. Translation gives CSATGQTKAFF.

This clone was seen a few times. The V and J genes are TRBV5-1 and TRBJ1-1; no clear D. Trimming removed 0 bases at V and 2 bases at J, with 8 bases between. CDR1 is SGHRS and CDR2 is YFSETQ in the germline V gene. The CDR3 is 14 residues long. The CDR3 nucleotides are TGCGCCAGCAGCTTGGGCCGGGGAAACACTGAAGCTTTCTTT. Its translation is CASSLGRGNTEAFF.

The genes are TRBV6-1 and TRBJ2-2; a weak D match, TRBD1 (6 bases). This CDR3 is built from 14 residues. In germline, CDR1 is MNHNS, CDR2 SASEGT. V was shortened by 8 bases and J by 0 bases, with 10 bases between the two germline ends. The CDR3 nucleotides read TGTGCCAGCTCCGGGACAACGAACACCGGGGAGCTGTTTTTT. It specifies CASSGTTNTGELFF.

The chain is built from TRBV2 and TRBJ2-7; 9 nucleotides line up with TRBD2. CDR3 size: 13 residues. Germline CDR1 and CDR2: SNHLY and FYNNEI. Unmatched junction bases numbered 5, after V lost 7 bases and J lost 4 bases. The CDR3 loop reads CASIRGGAYEQYV. The CDR3, as DNA: TGTGCCAGCATCCGCGGGGGGGCGTACGAGCAGTACGTC.

The chain is built from TRBV5-5 and TRBJ1-5, with 9 positions matching TRBD1. Germline values: CDR1 SGHKS, CDR2 YYEKEE (reference sequence). The ends lost 3 bases at V and 2 bases at J; junction bases unmatched: 12. The CDR3 covers 18 residues. This CDR3 is CASSSTGTGNVGNQPQHF. The CDR3 DNA follows: TGTGCCAGCAGCTCGACAGGGACAGGGAATGTGGGCAATCAGCCCCAGCATTTT.

V gene TRBV2 combines with J gene TRBJ1-4; the match to TRBD1 covers 7 bases. Germline V gene sequence: CDR1 SNHLY, CDR2 FYNNEI. The CDR3 is 14 amino acids. J was trimmed by 6 bases and V by 5 bases; bases with no gene match: 6. The CDR3 sequence is CASSSTGRYEKLFF. In DNA, the CDR3 is TGTGCCAGCAGTTCGACAGGGAGGTATGAAAAACTGTTTTTT.

This CDR3 is CSVGGETQYF. CDR3 bases: TGTTCTGTAGGGGGAGAGACCCAGTACTTC. V is TRBV7-9 and J is TRBJ2-5; tentative D call: TRBD1 (6 bases). The CDR3 has 10 residues. Germline assignment: CDR1 SEHNR and CDR2 FQNEAQ (reference sequence).

The gene calls are TRBV7-2 and TRBJ1-2, with 7 bases aligning to TRBD1. Germline CDR1 SGHTA, CDR2 FQGNSA. The V and J ends lost 5 bases and 7 bases, in that order; junction bases with no gene match: 19. The CDR3 has 17 amino acids. CDR3 in amino acids: CASSRTWTGPRWRGYTF. The CDR3 nucleotides read TGTGCCAGCAGCCGAACCTGGACAGGTCCCCGGTGGCGTGGCTACACCTTC.

The rearrangement uses TRBV6-5 and TRBJ1-2; tentative D call: TRBD1 (6 bases). The germline gives CDR1 MNHEY, CDR2 SVGAGI. The CDR3 totals 16 residues. Trimming removed 4 bases from V and 4 bases from J, with 19 bases in between. This CDR3 is CASSSRGAGEGYGYTF. Here the CDR3 DNA reads TGTGCCAGCAGTTCTCGGGGGGCAGGGGAAGGCTATGGCTACACCTTC.

V is TRBV19 and J is TRBJ2-2; D is ambiguous. V was shortened by 7 bases and J by 5 bases, with 14 bases between the two germline ends. Germline CDR1 reads LNHDA; CDR2 reads SQIVND (reference sequence). The CDR3 is 14 amino acids. The CDR3 DNA sequence: TGTGCCAGTACCTTAGACTCCGTGACCGGGGAGCTGTTTTTT. The encoded protein is CASTLDSVTGELFF.

The rearrangement uses TRBV6-5 and TRBJ2-2; perhaps TRBD1 as D (5 bases). Germline V gene sequence: CDR1 MNHEY, CDR2 SVGAGI. V dropped 5 bases and J dropped 8 bases, with 18 bases sitting between them. The CDR3 covers 15 residues. This CDR3 reads CASSRPGVGPGELFF. The CDR3 DNA follows: TGTGCCAGCAGTCGTCCGGGTGTGGGGCCTGGGGAGCTGTTTTTT.

The V gene is TRBV27, the J gene TRBJ2-1; D possibly corresponds to TRBD1 (5 bases). Germline-derived CDR1 and CDR2 are MNHEY and SMNVEV (reference sequence). V dropped 3 bases and J dropped 7 bases, with 13 bases sitting between them. This CDR3 contains 14 residues. The CDR3 spells CASSFQGRPNEQFF. The CDR3 DNA reads as TGTGCCAGCAGTTTTCAGGGCAGACCAAATGAGCAGTTCTTC.

The V gene is TRBV19, the J gene TRBJ2-5, with 8 nucleotides matching TRBD1. TRBJ2-7 matches the DNA end more closely, so the J call is doubtful. The CDR3 runs 15 residues. Per germline, CDR1 LNHDA and CDR2 SQIVND (reference sequence). The DNA of the CDR3 is TGTGCCAGTAGAACCAGACAGGGGTCCTCCTACGAGCAGTACTTC. Amino acid sequence: CASRTRQGSSYEQYF.

This chain links TRBV15 with TRBJ1-4, with D possibly matching TRBD1 (5 bases). This CDR3 contains 15 residues. From germline, CDR1 is LNHNV and CDR2 YYDKDF (reference sequence). Trimming took 3 bases from V and 8 from J, leaving 16 bases between them. The CDR3 loop is CATSSGNGGGEKLFF. The CDR3 nucleotides read TGTGCCACCAGCAGTGGGAACGGGGGGGGAGAAAAACTGTTTTTT.

This chain joins TRBV4-2 and TRBJ2-7; a possible D gene is TRBD2 (5 bases). CDR1 is LGHNA and CDR2 is YNFKEQ in the germline V gene. The CDR3 loop spans 12 amino acids. The V and J ends lost 4 bases and 5 bases respectively, with 9 bases between them. CDR3 nucleotides: TGTGCCAGCAGCCCCAGAGGGAACGAGCAGTACTTC. It translates to CASSPRGNEQYF.

V gene TRBV15 combines with J gene TRBJ1-5; 7 bases map to TRBD1. V lost 1 base, J lost 2 bases, and 2 bases stayed unmatched. Germline V lookup: CDR1 LNHNV, CDR2 YYDKDF (reference sequence). This CDR3 spans 15 amino acids. The CDR3 region is CATSRGGQGNQPQHF. Here the CDR3 DNA reads TGTGCCACCAGCAGAGGAGGACAGGGCAATCAGCCCCAGCATTTT.

This rearrangement joins TRBV11-2 to TRBJ1-1, with D uncertain. CDR1 and CDR2 (germline): SGHAT, FQNNGV. The CDR3 contains 13 residues. The V gene lost 4 bases and the J gene lost 11 bases, with 17 bases spanning the gap. This chain's CDR3 is CASSSLREAEAFF. The CDR3 DNA is TGTGCCAGCAGCTCGCTTAGGGAGGCAGAGGCTTTCTTT.

This clone was found once. The J gene is TRBJ2-5, the V gene TRBV7-7; D unclear. The CDR3 covers 14 residues. Germline V gene sequence: CDR1 SSHAT, CDR2 FNYEAQ (reference sequence). Trimming removed 2 bases at V and 1 base at J, with 8 bases between. The CDR3 loop reads CASSLTTFQETQYF. The CDR3 bases are TGTGCCAGCAGCTTAACGACATTCCAAGAGACCCAGTACTTC. Together with reference TRBV7-7 and TRBJ2-5, the CDR3 gives the full variable domain: GAGVSQSPRYKVTKRGQDVTLRCDPISSHATLYWYQQALGQGPEFLTYFNYEAQPDKSGLPSDRFSAERPEGSISTLTIQRTEQRDSAMYRCASSLTTFQETQYFGPGTRLLVL.

V and J are TRBV2 and TRBJ1-5, with a tentative D call TRBD1 (6 bases). V lost 4 bases to trimming and J lost 2 bases, with 12 bases between them. The CDR3 loop spans 15 amino acids. Germline V CDR1 and CDR2: SNHLY, FYNNEI. CDR3 amino acids: CASSGRGIRNQPQHF. The CDR3 bases are TGTGCCAGCAGTGGCAGGGGAATACGCAATCAGCCCCAGCATTTT.

The V call is TRBV5-1, the J call TRBJ1-3; 11 bases agree with TRBD1. This CDR3 is built from 16 residues. The germline V gene encodes CDR1 SGHRS and CDR2 YFSETQ. After removal of 5 bases from V and 0 bases from J, the junction contained 4 bases not matched to a gene. In DNA form, the CDR3 reads TGCGCCAGCAGTACCGGGACAGGGGGCTCTGGAAACACCATATATTTT. It encodes CASSTGTGGSGNTIYF.

For this clone: The sample holds other DNA sequences that translate to the same CDR3. The chain employs TRBV28 and TRBJ1-6, with unresolved D. V was clipped by 3 bases and J by 1 base, with 10 bases between them. The V gene's germline CDR1 is MDHEN and CDR2 SYDVKM. This CDR3 region has 16 residues. CDR3 coding DNA: TGTGCCAGCAGTTTCGCGGCCCCTTCCTATAATTCACCCCTCCACTTT. Amino acids: CASSFAAPSYNSPLHF. Variable domain in full (rest from reference TRBV28 and TRBJ1-6): DVKVTQSSRYLVKRTGEKVFLECVQDMDHENMFWYRQDPGLGLRLIYFSYDVKMKEKGDIPEGYSVSREKKERFSLILESASTNQTSMYLCASSFAAPSYNSPLHFGNGTRLTVT.

This clone appeared once. This chain joins TRBV9 and TRBJ2-3; 8 bases map to TRBD2. V shed 0 bases and J 2 bases; nucleotides not matched to a gene: 5. Germline loops: CDR1 SGDLS, CDR2 YYNGEE. The CDR3 runs to 16 residues. The CDR3 nucleotides are TGTGCCAGCAGCGTAGATATCGGGAGGGCCACAGATACGCAGTATTTT. Translation gives CASSVDIGRATDTQYF.

J is TRBJ1-2 and V is TRBV5-6; D is possibly TRBD1 (5 bases). The V and J ends lost 4 bases and 5 bases respectively, with 18 bases between them. CDR1 SGHDT and CDR2 YYEEEE come from the germline V gene. The CDR3 has 15 residues. CDR3 region: CASSPLSVQGYGYTF. The CDR3 DNA reads TGTGCCAGCAGCCCCCTATCAGTGCAGGGTTATGGCTACACCTTC.

The chain couples TRBV18 to TRBJ1-2; 7 bases map to TRBD1. CDR3 length: 17 residues. Losses at the gene ends were 5 bases for V and 4 bases for J; bases not matched to a gene: 16. In germline, CDR1 is KGHSH, CDR2 LQKENI. CDR3 loop: CASSSLAIGTATYGYTF. The CDR3 coding sequence is TGTGCCAGCTCATCACTAGCGATCGGGACAGCTACCTATGGCTACACCTTC.

This clone was recorded once. The V call is TRBV30, the J call TRBJ2-7; 9 nucleotides align to TRBD1. The CDR3 sequence is 14 residues long. With V trimmed by 0 bases and J by 2 bases, 2 bases remained unmatched. The germline CDR1 and CDR2 sequences are GTSNPN and SVGIG (reference sequence). CDR3 region: CAWSVWDRAYEQYF. The CDR3 nucleotides read TGTGCCTGGAGTGTATGGGACAGGGCCTACGAGCAGTACTTC. The whole variable domain, remainder taken from reference TRBV30 and TRBJ2-7, is SQTIHQWPATLVQPVGSPLSLECTVEGTSNPNLYWYRQAAGRGLQLLFYSVGIGQISSEVPQNLSASRPQDRQFILSSKKLLLSDSGFYLCAWSVWDRAYEQYFGPGTRLTVT.

This rearrangement joins TRBV10-3 to TRBJ1-5; D ambiguous. Germline CDR1 and CDR2: ENHRY and SYGVKD. The CDR3 totals 13 residues. The V and J ends lost 2 bases and 6 bases respectively, with 8 bases between them. The CDR3 reads CAISEEGFQPQHF. CDR3 bases: TGTGCCATCAGTGAGGAGGGTTTTCAGCCCCAGCATTTT.

The rearrangement joins TRBV5-6 to TRBJ2-5, with a tentative D call TRBD1 (5 bases). The germline gives CDR1 SGHDT, CDR2 YYEEEE. Trimming left V 4 bases short and J 6 bases short, with 10 bases between. The CDR3 consists of 12 residues. The CDR3 region has the DNA TGTGCCAGCAGCCGGACAAGACAGACCCAGTACTTC. It yields the protein CASSRTRQTQYF.

This clone came up once. The V gene is TRBV6-4, the J gene TRBJ2-2; no firm D call. V was cut by 2 bases and J by 3 bases, with 4 bases left in between. This CDR3 is 13 amino acids long. Germline V lookup: CDR1 MRHNA, CDR2 SNTAGT. Here the CDR3 reads CASSDRDTGELFF. For the CDR3, the DNA is TGTGCCAGCAGTGACCGGGACACCGGGGAGCTGTTTTTT.

The chain combines TRBV6-1 with TRBJ2-1, with unresolved D. Trimming cost V 5 bases and J 7 bases, with 6 bases left between them. The CDR3 has 11 amino acids. CDR1 is MNHNS and CDR2 is SASEGT in the germline V gene. The CDR3 DNA is TGTGCCAGCAGTTACCGGAATGAGCAGTTCTTC. It translates to CASSYRNEQFF.

This clone was detected only once. The rearrangement links TRBV11-2 to TRBJ2-7; TRBD2 matches 9 bases. The germline V gene encodes CDR1 SGHAT and CDR2 FQNNGV. The J segment lost 1 base and the V segment lost 3 bases, leaving 4 bases of the junction unmatched. This CDR3 contains 15 residues. CDR3 DNA: TGTGCCAGCAGCTTCGGACTAGCGTCTTCCTACGAGCAGTACTTC. It is translated as CASSFGLASSYEQYF.